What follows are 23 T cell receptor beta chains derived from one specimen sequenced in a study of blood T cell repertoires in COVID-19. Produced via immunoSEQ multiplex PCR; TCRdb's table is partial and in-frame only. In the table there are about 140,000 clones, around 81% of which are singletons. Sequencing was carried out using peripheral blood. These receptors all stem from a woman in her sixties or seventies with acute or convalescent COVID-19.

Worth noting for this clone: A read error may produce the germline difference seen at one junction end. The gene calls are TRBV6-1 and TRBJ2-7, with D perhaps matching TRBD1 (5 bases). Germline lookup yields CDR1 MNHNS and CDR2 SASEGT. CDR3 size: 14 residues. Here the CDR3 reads CASGERGLSYEQYF. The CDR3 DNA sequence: TGTGCCAGCGGTGAAAGGGGTCTTTCCTACGAGCAGTACTTC.

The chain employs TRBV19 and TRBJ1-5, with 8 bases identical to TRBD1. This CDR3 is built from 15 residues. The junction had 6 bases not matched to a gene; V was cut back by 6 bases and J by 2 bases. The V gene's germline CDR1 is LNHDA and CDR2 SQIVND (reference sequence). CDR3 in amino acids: CASRSGTGRNQPQHF. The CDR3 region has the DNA TGTGCCAGTAGATCGGGGACAGGACGCAATCAGCCCCAGCATTTT.

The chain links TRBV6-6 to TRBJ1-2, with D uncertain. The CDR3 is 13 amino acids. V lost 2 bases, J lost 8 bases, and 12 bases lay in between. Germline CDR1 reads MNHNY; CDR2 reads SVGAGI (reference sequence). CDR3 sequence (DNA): TGTGCCAGCAGTTACGTCGGGGAAGGAGGCTACACCTTC. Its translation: CASSYVGEGGYTF.

The CDR3 sequence: CASSPSSGTFYGYTF. CDR3 nucleotides: TGTGCCAGCAGCCCCTCGTCTGGGACTTTCTATGGCTACACCTTC. The chain couples TRBV7-2 to TRBJ1-2; tentative D call: TRBD1 (5 bases). Trimming pared 5 bases from V and 4 bases from J, leaving 17 bases between. This CDR3 is built from 15 residues. Germline CDR1 is SGHTA and CDR2 is FQGNSA.

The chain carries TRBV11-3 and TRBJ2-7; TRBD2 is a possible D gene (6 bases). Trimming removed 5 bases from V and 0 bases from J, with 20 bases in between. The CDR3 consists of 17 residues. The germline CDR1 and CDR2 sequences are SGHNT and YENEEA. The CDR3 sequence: CASSRRGFREPSYEQYF. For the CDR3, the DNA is TGTGCCAGCAGCCGAAGAGGTTTTCGGGAGCCCTCCTACGAGCAGTACTTC.

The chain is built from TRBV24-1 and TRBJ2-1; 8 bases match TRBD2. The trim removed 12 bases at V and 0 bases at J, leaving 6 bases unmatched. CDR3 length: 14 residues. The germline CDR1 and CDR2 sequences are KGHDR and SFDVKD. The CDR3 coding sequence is TGTGCCTCCGGCGGGGGGAGCTCCTACAATGAGCAGTTCTTC. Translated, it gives CASGGGSSYNEQFF.

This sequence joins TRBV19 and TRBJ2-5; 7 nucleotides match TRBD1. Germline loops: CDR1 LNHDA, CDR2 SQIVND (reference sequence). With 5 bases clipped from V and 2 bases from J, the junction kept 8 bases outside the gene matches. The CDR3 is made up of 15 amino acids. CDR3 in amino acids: CASSPTGVGQETQYF. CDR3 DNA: TGTGCCAGTAGTCCCACAGGGGTGGGGCAAGAGACCCAGTACTTC.

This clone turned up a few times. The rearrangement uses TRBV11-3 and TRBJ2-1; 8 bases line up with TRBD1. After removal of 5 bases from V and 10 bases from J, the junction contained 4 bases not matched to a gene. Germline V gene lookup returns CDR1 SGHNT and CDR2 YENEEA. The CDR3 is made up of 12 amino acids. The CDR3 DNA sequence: TGTGCCAGCAGCCCAGGGGGCGAGGAGCAGTTCTTC. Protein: CASSPGGEEQFF.

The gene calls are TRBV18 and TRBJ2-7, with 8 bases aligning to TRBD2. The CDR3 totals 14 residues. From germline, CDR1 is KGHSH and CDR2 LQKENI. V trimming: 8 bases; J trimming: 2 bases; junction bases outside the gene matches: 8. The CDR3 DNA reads TGTGCCAGCACTCGGGGGGGAGGACCCTACGAGCAGTACTTC. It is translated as CASTRGGGPYEQYF.

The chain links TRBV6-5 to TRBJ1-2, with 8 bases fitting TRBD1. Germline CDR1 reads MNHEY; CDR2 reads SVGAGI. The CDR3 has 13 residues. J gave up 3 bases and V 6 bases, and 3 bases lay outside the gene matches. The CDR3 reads CASRTTGDYGYTF. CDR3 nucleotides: TGTGCCAGCAGAACGACAGGGGACTATGGCTACACCTTC.

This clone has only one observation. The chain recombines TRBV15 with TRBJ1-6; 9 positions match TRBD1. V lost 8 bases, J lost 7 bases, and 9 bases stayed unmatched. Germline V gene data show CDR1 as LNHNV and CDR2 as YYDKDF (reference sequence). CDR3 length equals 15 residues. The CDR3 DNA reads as TGTGCCACCGAACCCCGGGACAGGGCCAATTCACCCCTCCACTTT. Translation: CATEPRDRANSPLHF.

CDR3 in amino acids: CASTRRREFRTEAFF. For the CDR3, the DNA is TGTGCCAGCACTCGACGTCGGGAGTTTCGAACTGAAGCTTTCTTT. This chain joins TRBV2 and TRBJ1-1; the D is unclear. The CDR3 covers 15 residues. The germline gives CDR1 SNHLY, CDR2 FYNNEI. V lost 7 bases to trimming and J lost 5 bases, with 20 bases between them.

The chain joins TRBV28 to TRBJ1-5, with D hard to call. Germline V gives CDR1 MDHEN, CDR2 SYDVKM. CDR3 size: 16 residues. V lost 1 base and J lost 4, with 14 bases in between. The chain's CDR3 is CASSLSGLGWNQPQHF. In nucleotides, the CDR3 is TGTGCCAGCAGTTTATCCGGCCTAGGTTGGAATCAGCCCCAGCATTTT.

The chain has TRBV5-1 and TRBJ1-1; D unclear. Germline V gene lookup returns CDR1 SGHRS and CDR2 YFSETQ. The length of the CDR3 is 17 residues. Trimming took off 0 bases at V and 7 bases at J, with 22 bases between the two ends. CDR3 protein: CASSLEPGRMGQGEAFF. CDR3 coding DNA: TGCGCCAGCAGCTTGGAGCCCGGCAGGATGGGCCAAGGTGAAGCTTTCTTT.

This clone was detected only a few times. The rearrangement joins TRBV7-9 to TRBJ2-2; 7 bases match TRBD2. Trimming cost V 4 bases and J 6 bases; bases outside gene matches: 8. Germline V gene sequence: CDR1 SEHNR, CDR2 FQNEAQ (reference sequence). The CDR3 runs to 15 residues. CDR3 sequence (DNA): TGTGCCAGCAGCTCCAGGCGGGAGATAGCCGGGGAGCTGTTTTTT. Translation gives CASSSRREIAGELFF.

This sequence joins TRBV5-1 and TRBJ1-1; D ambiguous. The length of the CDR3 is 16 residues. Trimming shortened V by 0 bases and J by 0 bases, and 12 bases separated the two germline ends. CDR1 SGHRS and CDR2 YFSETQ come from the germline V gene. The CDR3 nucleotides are TGCGCCAGCAGCTTGGTCGGTGGGAGGATGAACACTGAAGCTTTCTTT. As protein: CASSLVGGRMNTEAFF.

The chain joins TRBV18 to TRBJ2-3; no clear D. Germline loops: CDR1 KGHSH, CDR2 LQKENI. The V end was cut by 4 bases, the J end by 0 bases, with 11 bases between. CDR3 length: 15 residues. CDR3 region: CASSRNGASTDTQYF. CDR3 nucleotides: TGTGCCAGCTCACGGAACGGAGCCAGCACAGATACGCAGTATTTT. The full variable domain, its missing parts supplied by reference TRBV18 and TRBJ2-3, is NAGVMQNPRHLVRRRGQEARLRCSPMKGHSHVYWYRQLPEEGLKFMVYLQKENIIDESGMPKERFSAEFPKEGPSILRIQQVVRGDSAAYFCASSRNGASTDTQYFGPGTRLTVL.

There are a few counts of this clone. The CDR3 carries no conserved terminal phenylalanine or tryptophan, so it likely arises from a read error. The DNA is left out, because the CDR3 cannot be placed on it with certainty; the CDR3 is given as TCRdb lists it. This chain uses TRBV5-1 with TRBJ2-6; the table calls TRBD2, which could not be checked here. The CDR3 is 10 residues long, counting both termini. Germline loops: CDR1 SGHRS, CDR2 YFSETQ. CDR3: CASSLVSRGV.

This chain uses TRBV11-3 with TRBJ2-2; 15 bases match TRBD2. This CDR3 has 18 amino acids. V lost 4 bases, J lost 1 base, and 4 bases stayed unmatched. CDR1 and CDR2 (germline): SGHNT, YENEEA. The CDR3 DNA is TGTGCCAGCAGCTCATGGGGACTAGCGGGAGGGAACACCGGGGAGCTGTTTTTT. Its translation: CASSSWGLAGGNTGELFF.

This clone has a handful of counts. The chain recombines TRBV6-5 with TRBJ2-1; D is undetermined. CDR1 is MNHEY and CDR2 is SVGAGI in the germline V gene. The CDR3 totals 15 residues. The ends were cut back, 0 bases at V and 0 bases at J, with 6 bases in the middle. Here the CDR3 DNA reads TGTGCCAGCAGTTACTCGCGGTTCTCCTACAATGAGCAGTTCTTC. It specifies CASSYSRFSYNEQFF.

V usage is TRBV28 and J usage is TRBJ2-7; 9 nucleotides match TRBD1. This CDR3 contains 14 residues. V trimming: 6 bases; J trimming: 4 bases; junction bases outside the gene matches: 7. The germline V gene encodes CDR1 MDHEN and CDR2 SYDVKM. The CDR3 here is CASRISQGAYEQYF. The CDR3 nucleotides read TGTGCCAGCAGAATCTCACAGGGGGCTTACGAGCAGTACTTC.

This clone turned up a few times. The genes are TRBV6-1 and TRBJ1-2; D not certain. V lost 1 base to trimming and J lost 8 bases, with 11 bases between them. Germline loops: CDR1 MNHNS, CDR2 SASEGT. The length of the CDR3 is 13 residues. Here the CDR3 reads CASSEVGVKGYTF. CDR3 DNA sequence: TGTGCCAGCAGTGAAGTCGGAGTAAAGGGCTACACCTTC.

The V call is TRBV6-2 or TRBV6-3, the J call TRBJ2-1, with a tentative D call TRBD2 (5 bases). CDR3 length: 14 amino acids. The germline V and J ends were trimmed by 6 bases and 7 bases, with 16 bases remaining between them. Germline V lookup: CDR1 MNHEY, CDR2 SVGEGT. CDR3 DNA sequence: TGTGCCAGCAGCCCAACGGCGGGCTCAAATGAGCAGTTCTTC. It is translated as CASSPTAGSNEQFF.